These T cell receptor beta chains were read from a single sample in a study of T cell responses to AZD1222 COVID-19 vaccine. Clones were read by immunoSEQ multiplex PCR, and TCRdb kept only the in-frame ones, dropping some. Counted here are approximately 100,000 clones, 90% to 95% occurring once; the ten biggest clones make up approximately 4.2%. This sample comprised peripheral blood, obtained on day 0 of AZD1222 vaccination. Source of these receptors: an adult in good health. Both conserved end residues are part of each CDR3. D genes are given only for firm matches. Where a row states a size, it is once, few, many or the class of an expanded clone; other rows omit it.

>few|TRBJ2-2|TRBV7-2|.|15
CASSINQGNTGELFF
TGTGCCAGCAGCATAAATCAGGGGAACACCGGGGAGCTGTTTTTT
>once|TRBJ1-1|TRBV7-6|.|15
CASSLVPGVNTEAFF
TGTGCCAGCAGCTTAGTCCCAGGGGTGAACACTGAAGCTTTCTTT
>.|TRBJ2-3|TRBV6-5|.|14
CASSNAGDVDTQYF
TGTGCCAGCAGTAATGCAGGGGACGTGGATACGCAGTATTTT
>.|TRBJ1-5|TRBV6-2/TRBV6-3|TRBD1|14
CASSGTGVNQPQHF
TGTGCCAGCAGTGGGACAGGGGTAAATCAGCCCCAGCATTTT
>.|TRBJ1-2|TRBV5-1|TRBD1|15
CASSSTGVAGYGYTF
TGCGCCAGCAGCTCGACAGGGGTAGCGGGCTATGGCTACACCTTC
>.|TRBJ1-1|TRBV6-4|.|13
CASSDGPQAEAFF
TGTGCCAGCAGTGACGGGCCTCAAGCCGAAGCTTTCTTT
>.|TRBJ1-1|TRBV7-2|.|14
CASSSGQTNTEAFF
TGTGCCAGCAGCTCGGGACAAACGAACACTGAAGCTTTCTTT
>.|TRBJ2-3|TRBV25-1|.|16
CASSEFKGGVTDTQYF
TGTGCCAGCAGTGAATTTAAGGGGGGGGTCACAGATACGCAGTATTTT
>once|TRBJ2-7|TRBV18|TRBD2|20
CASSPVFALGGDQRLNEQYF
TGTGCCAGCTCACCAGTGTTTGCGCTTGGGGGGGACCAGCGACTGAACGAGCAGTACTTC
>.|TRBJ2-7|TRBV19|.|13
CASSAGTGYEQYF
TGTGCCAGTAGTGCAGGGACCGGATACGAGCAGTACTTC
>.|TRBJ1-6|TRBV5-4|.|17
CASSARPNGRDNSPLHF
TGTGCCAGCAGTGCGCGGCCTAACGGACGGGATAATTCACCCCTCCACTTT
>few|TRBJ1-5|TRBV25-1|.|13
CASSERQNQPQHF
TGTGCCAGCAGTGAACGACAGAATCAGCCCCAGCATTTT
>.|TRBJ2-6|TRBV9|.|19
CASSERTATRFSGANVLTF
TGTGCCAGCAGCGAGCGGACCGCAACAAGATTCTCTGGGGCCAACGTCCTGACTTTC
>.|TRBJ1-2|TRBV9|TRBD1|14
CASSAPGTDYGYTF
TGTGCCAGCAGCGCCCCCGGGACAGACTATGGCTACACCTTC
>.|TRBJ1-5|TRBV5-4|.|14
CASSSQYSNQPQHF
TGTGCCAGCAGCTCCCAATATAGCAATCAGCCCCAGCATTTT
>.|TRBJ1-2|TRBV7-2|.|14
CASSLEVQRGWDTF
TGTGCCAGCAGCTTAGAGGTCCAGAGGGGATGGGATACCTTC
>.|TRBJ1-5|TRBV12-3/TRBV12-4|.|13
CASKATSNQPQHF
TGTGCCAGCAAGGCGACAAGCAATCAGCCCCAGCATTTT
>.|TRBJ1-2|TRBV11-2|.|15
CASSLIGEGSYGYTF
TGTGCCAGCAGCTTAATAGGGGAGGGTAGCTATGGCTACACCTTC
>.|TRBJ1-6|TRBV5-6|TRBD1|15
CASTPRGLNDSPLHF
TGTGCCAGCACGCCCAGGGGGTTGAACGATTCACCCCTCCACTTT
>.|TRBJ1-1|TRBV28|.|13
CASSLGAAYEAFF
TGTGCCAGCAGTTTAGGAGCGGCGTACGAAGCTTTCTTT
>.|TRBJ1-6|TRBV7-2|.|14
CASSLKGYNSPLHF
TGTGCCAGCAGCTTAAAAGGTTATAATTCACCCCTCCACTTT
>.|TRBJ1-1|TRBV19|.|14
CASRTGRMNTEAFF
TGTGCCAGTAGGACGGGACGTATGAACACTGAAGCTTTCTTT
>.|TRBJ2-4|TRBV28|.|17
CASSSPAEPLAKNIQYF
TGTGCCAGCAGCTCACCAGCCGAGCCCTTAGCCAAAAACATTCAGTACTTC
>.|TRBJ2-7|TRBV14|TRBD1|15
CASSLRTGRAYEQYF
TGTGCCAGCAGCCTTCGGACAGGCCGCGCCTACGAGCAGTACTTC
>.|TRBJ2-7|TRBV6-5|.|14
CASSKEAPGYEQYF
TGTGCCAGCAGTAAGGAGGCCCCCGGCTACGAGCAGTACTTC
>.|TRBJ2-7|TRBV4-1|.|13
CASSLEWNYEQYF
TGCGCCAGCAGCCTCGAGTGGAATTACGAGCAGTACTTC
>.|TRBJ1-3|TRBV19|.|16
CASRERGRGSGNTIYF
TGTGCCAGTAGAGAACGTGGCAGGGGCTCTGGAAACACCATATATTTT
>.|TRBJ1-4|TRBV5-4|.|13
CASSLAGNEKLFF
TGTGCCAGCAGCTTGGCAGGGAATGAAAAACTGTTTTTT
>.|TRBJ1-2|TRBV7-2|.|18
CASSNRVTATTVNYGYTF
TGTGCCAGCAGCAATAGGGTAACAGCGACGACGGTTAACTATGGCTACACCTTC
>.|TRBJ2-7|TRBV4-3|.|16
CASSQGGGTASYEQYF
TGCGCCAGCAGCCAAGGAGGCGGGACAGCCTCCTACGAGCAGTACTTC
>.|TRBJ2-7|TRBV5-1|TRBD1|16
CASSRTLTGGTYEQYF
TGCGCCAGCAGCCGGACCCTGACAGGGGGAACATACGAGCAGTACTTC
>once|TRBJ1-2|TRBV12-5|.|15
CASGLVGRATYGYTF
TGTGCTAGTGGTTTGGTCGGACGGGCCACCTATGGCTACACCTTC
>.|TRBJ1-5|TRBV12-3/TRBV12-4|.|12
CASRRTGGPQHF
TGTGCCAGCAGAAGAACGGGAGGGCCCCAGCATTTT
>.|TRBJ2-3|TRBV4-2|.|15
CASSQAGGYTDTQYF
TGTGCCAGCAGCCAAGCGGGGGGCTACACAGATACGCAGTATTTT
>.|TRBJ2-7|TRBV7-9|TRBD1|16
CASSSSGQGIYYEQYF
TGTGCCAGCAGTTCTTCCGGACAGGGGATTTACTACGAGCAGTACTTC
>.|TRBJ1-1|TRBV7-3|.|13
CASSLNTNTEAFF
TGTGCCAGCAGCTTAAATACGAACACTGAAGCTTTCTTT
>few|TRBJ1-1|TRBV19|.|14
CASSSGLMNTEAFF
TGTGCCAGTAGTTCCGGGCTTATGAACACTGAAGCTTTCTTT
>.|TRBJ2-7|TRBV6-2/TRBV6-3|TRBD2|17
CASSYPGLAGVTYEQYF
TGTGCCAGCAGTTACCCGGGACTAGCGGGGGTAACCTACGAGCAGTACTTC
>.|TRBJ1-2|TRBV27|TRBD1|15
CASSLFPGGRYGYTF
TGTGCCAGCAGTTTATTTCCAGGGGGCAGATATGGCTACACCTTC
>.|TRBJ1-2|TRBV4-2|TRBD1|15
CASSQGDSTNYGYTF
TGTGCCAGCAGCCAAGGGGACAGCACTAACTATGGCTACACCTTC
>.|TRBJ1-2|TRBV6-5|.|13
CASSYSALRGYTF
TGTGCCAGCAGTTACTCTGCACTCAGGGGCTACACCTTC